This is a list of T cell receptor beta chains from one sample in a study of shared clonotypes between healthy human individuals. Produced via immunoSEQ multiplex PCR; TCRdb's table is partial and in-frame only. The sample has around 2.1 million clones, nearly 97% seen once. Input material: naive CD4+ T cells sorted from blood. The receptor source for this set is a man aged 18 to 29 in good health. CDR3s include the opening cysteine and the closing phenylalanine or tryptophan. The D gene is left open where the match is weak. Part of the rows lack a size; the others show once, few, many or a class for expanded clones.

d_gene: .; abundance: .; v_gene: TRBV5-1; j_gene: TRBJ1-1; CDR3aa: CASRRLGTGNTEAFF; CDR3nt: TGCGCCAGCAGGAGGTTAGGAACGGGGAACACTGAAGCTTTCTTT
d_gene: .; abundance: once; v_gene: TRBV6-1; j_gene: TRBJ1-3; CDR3aa: CASSPRQGGNTIYF; CDR3nt: TGTGCCAGCAGTCCGAGGCAGGGAGGAAACACCATATATTTT
d_gene: .; abundance: .; v_gene: TRBV10-3; j_gene: TRBJ2-3; CDR3aa: CAIMARDTQYF; CDR3nt: TGTGCCATCATGGCCAGGGATACGCAGTATTTT
d_gene: TRBD1; abundance: once; v_gene: TRBV2; j_gene: TRBJ2-1; CDR3aa: CASRVDRGPYNEQFF; CDR3nt: TGTGCCAGCAGGGTAGACAGGGGACCCTACAATGAGCAGTTCTTC
d_gene: .; abundance: .; v_gene: TRBV2; j_gene: TRBJ1-5; CDR3aa: CASSELWGAGQPQHF; CDR3nt: TGTGCCAGCAGTGAACTATGGGGGGCGGGCCAGCCCCAGCATTTT
d_gene: .; abundance: .; v_gene: TRBV2; j_gene: TRBJ1-1; CDR3aa: CASRSDRINTEAFF; CDR3nt: TGTGCCAGCAGATCGGACAGAATTAACACTGAAGCTTTCTTT
d_gene: .; abundance: .; v_gene: TRBV9; j_gene: TRBJ1-6; CDR3aa: CASSVGPADSPLHF; CDR3nt: TGTGCCAGCAGCGTAGGCCCGGCTGATTCACCCCTCCACTTT
d_gene: .; abundance: .; v_gene: TRBV2; j_gene: TRBJ2-7; CDR3aa: CASSRVAVNEQYF; CDR3nt: TGTGCCAGCAGTAGGGTAGCAGTGAACGAGCAGTACTTC
d_gene: TRBD2; abundance: .; v_gene: TRBV2; j_gene: TRBJ2-7; CDR3aa: CAPPYREGSYEQYF; CDR3nt: TGTGCCCCCCCCTACCGGGAGGGTAGCTACGAGCAGTACTTC
d_gene: .; abundance: .; v_gene: TRBV7-9; j_gene: TRBJ1-2; CDR3aa: CASSPSGTINYGYTF; CDR3nt: TGTGCCAGCAGCCCCTCCGGGACAATAAACTATGGCTACACCTTC
d_gene: TRBD1; abundance: .; v_gene: TRBV18; j_gene: TRBJ2-7; CDR3aa: CASSGGQGDSYEQYF; CDR3nt: TGTGCCAGCTCAGGCGGACAGGGGGACTCCTACGAGCAGTACTTC
d_gene: .; abundance: .; v_gene: TRBV5-1; j_gene: TRBJ2-5; CDR3aa: CASSLEGHAEGFETQYF; CDR3nt: TGCGCCAGCAGCTTGGAGGGGCATGCCGAGGGTTTTGAGACCCAGTACTTC
d_gene: .; abundance: .; v_gene: TRBV7-2; j_gene: TRBJ2-3; CDR3aa: CASSLVALGTDTQYF; CDR3nt: TGTGCCAGCAGCTTAGTCGCCCTTGGTACAGATACGCAGTATTTT
d_gene: .; abundance: .; v_gene: TRBV2; j_gene: TRBJ2-5; CDR3aa: CASSPEVVGQETQYF; CDR3nt: TGTGCCAGCAGCCCCGAGGTGGTTGGACAAGAGACCCAGTACTTC
d_gene: .; abundance: .; v_gene: TRBV10-3; j_gene: TRBJ2-2; CDR3aa: CAINRVGELFF; CDR3nt: TGTGCCATCAATCGAGTCGGGGAGCTGTTTTTT
d_gene: TRBD2; abundance: .; v_gene: TRBV29-1; j_gene: TRBJ2-1; CDR3aa: CSGGRLADYNEQFF; CDR3nt: TGCAGCGGCGGGCGTCTAGCGGACTACAATGAGCAGTTCTTC
d_gene: .; abundance: .; v_gene: TRBV29-1; j_gene: TRBJ2-7; CDR3aa: CSVPQGAGSGEQYF; CDR3nt: TGCAGCGTTCCTCAAGGGGCAGGGTCCGGCGAGCAGTACTTC
d_gene: .; abundance: .; v_gene: TRBV18; j_gene: TRBJ2-3; CDR3aa: CASSPGTDTQYF; CDR3nt: TGTGCCAGCTCACCAGGGACTGATACGCAGTATTTT
d_gene: TRBD1; abundance: .; v_gene: TRBV27; j_gene: TRBJ1-2; CDR3aa: CASAPGQGYGYTF; CDR3nt: TGTGCCAGCGCACCGGGACAGGGCTATGGCTACACCTTC
d_gene: .; abundance: .; v_gene: TRBV28; j_gene: TRBJ1-5; CDR3aa: CASSRDTSSNQPQHF; CDR3nt: TGTGCCAGCAGCAGAGATACATCTAGCAATCAGCCCCAGCATTTT
d_gene: .; abundance: .; v_gene: TRBV7-9; j_gene: TRBJ1-4; CDR3aa: CASSGLRKQSNEKLFF; CDR3nt: TGTGCCAGCAGCGGGCTCCGAAAACAGAGTAATGAAAAACTGTTTTTT
d_gene: .; abundance: .; v_gene: TRBV5-1; j_gene: TRBJ2-7; CDR3aa: CASSLDAEPYEQYF; CDR3nt: TGCGCCAGCAGCTTGGACGCGGAGCCCTACGAGCAGTACTTC
d_gene: .; abundance: .; v_gene: TRBV6-6; j_gene: TRBJ2-1; CDR3aa: CASSLQGGSYNEQFF; CDR3nt: TGTGCCAGCAGTTTACAGGGTGGCTCCTACAATGAGCAGTTCTTC
d_gene: .; abundance: .; v_gene: TRBV5-6; j_gene: TRBJ1-1; CDR3aa: CASSFAGVTEAFF; CDR3nt: TGTGCCAGCAGCTTCGCAGGGGTTACTGAAGCTTTCTTT
d_gene: TRBD1; abundance: .; v_gene: TRBV6-5; j_gene: TRBJ2-7; CDR3aa: CASSYLGTGVNEQYF; CDR3nt: TGTGCCAGCAGTTACCTAGGGACAGGGGTAAACGAGCAGTACTTC
d_gene: .; abundance: .; v_gene: TRBV20-1; j_gene: TRBJ2-3; CDR3aa: CSASPVDTQYF; CDR3nt: TGCAGTGCTAGCCCTGTAGATACGCAGTATTTT
d_gene: .; abundance: .; v_gene: TRBV18; j_gene: TRBJ2-7; CDR3aa: CASSPTVDYEQYF; CDR3nt: TGTGCCAGCTCACCGACCGTAGACTACGAGCAGTACTTC
d_gene: .; abundance: .; v_gene: TRBV6-6; j_gene: TRBJ2-1; CDR3aa: CASAPGVHEQFF; CDR3nt: TGTGCCAGCGCGCCGGGGGTCCATGAGCAGTTCTTC
d_gene: .; abundance: .; v_gene: TRBV9; j_gene: TRBJ2-3; CDR3aa: CASSVGISGGSSTDTQYF; CDR3nt: TGTGCCAGCAGCGTAGGAATTAGCGGTGGCTCTAGCACAGATACGCAGTATTTT
d_gene: .; abundance: .; v_gene: TRBV7-8; j_gene: TRBJ1-5; CDR3aa: CASSLGRADQPQHF; CDR3nt: TGTGCCAGCAGCTTAGGCCGGGCGGATCAGCCCCAGCATTTT
d_gene: .; abundance: once; v_gene: TRBV29-1; j_gene: TRBJ1-4; CDR3aa: CSVVKGGGNEKLFF; CDR3nt: TGCAGCGTTGTAAAAGGGGGTGGTAATGAAAAACTGTTTTTT
d_gene: .; abundance: .; v_gene: TRBV12-2; j_gene: TRBJ1-2; CDR3aa: CASRLEKANYGYTF; CDR3nt: TGTGCAAGTCGCTTAGAAAAAGCTAACTATGGCTACACCTTC
d_gene: .; abundance: .; v_gene: TRBV2; j_gene: TRBJ1-1; CDR3aa: CASSVGITGFF; CDR3nt: TGTGCCAGCAGTGTCGGGATAACTGGGTTCTTT
d_gene: .; abundance: .; v_gene: TRBV7-2; j_gene: TRBJ2-5; CDR3aa: CASNRGGAEGTQYF; CDR3nt: TGTGCCAGCAACCGTGGCGGGGCGGAGGGGACCCAGTACTTC
d_gene: TRBD1; abundance: .; v_gene: TRBV6-5; j_gene: TRBJ2-7; CDR3aa: CASSWGTGNEQYF; CDR3nt: TGTGCCAGCAGTTGGGGGACAGGGAACGAGCAGTACTTC
d_gene: .; abundance: once; v_gene: TRBV5-6; j_gene: TRBJ1-1; CDR3aa: CASSLGWNTEAFF; CDR3nt: TGTGCCAGCAGCTTGGGTTGGAACACTGAAGCTTTCTTT
d_gene: .; abundance: .; v_gene: TRBV7-2; j_gene: TRBJ2-3; CDR3aa: CASSDRRDTDTQYF; CDR3nt: TGTGCCAGCAGTGATAGGAGGGACACAGATACGCAGTATTTT
d_gene: .; abundance: .; v_gene: TRBV6-1; j_gene: TRBJ1-5; CDR3aa: CASSEGLGSNQPQHF; CDR3nt: TGTGCCAGCAGTGAAGGACTGGGGAGCAATCAGCCCCAGCATTTT
d_gene: TRBD2; abundance: .; v_gene: TRBV10-1; j_gene: TRBJ2-5; CDR3aa: CASSEGGLAGRQETQYF; CDR3nt: TGCGCCAGCAGTGAGGGGGGACTAGCGGGACGGCAAGAGACCCAGTACTTC
d_gene: .; abundance: .; v_gene: TRBV6-1; j_gene: TRBJ2-7; CDR3aa: CAINMGGLGSYEQYF; CDR3nt: TGTGCCATCAATATGGGGGGGCTTGGCTCCTACGAGCAGTACTTC
d_gene: .; abundance: few; v_gene: TRBV28; j_gene: TRBJ1-2; CDR3aa: CASSPTRSYGYTF; CDR3nt: TGTGCCAGCAGTCCAACAAGATCCTATGGCTACACCTTC
d_gene: .; abundance: .; v_gene: TRBV27; j_gene: TRBJ1-4; CDR3aa: CASSSQWGEKLFF; CDR3nt: TGTGCCAGCAGTTCACAGTGGGGTGAAAAACTGTTTTTT
d_gene: .; abundance: .; v_gene: TRBV2; j_gene: TRBJ1-1; CDR3aa: CASSVGGQGTEAFF; CDR3nt: TGTGCCAGCAGTGTTGGGGGGCAGGGCACTGAAGCTTTCTTT
d_gene: .; abundance: .; v_gene: TRBV18; j_gene: TRBJ1-1; CDR3aa: CASTPGVAGTEAFF; CDR3nt: TGTGCCAGCACGCCAGGGGTGGCAGGGACTGAAGCTTTCTTT
d_gene: .; abundance: .; v_gene: TRBV2; j_gene: TRBJ1-2; CDR3aa: CASSERQDGGYTF; CDR3nt: TGTGCCAGCAGTGAACGACAGGACGGCGGCTACACCTTC